The 9 T cell receptor beta chains listed next were all sequenced from one sample in a study of cytomegalovirus exposure and HLA in healthy donors. Generated by immunoSEQ multiplex PCR, the TCRdb table keeps only in-frame clones and is missing some. Among about 98,000 clones listed, around 90% were seen once. Sequencing was carried out using PBMCs. All receptors derive from a woman aged 25-40 years in good health and CMV-seronegative.

The chain combines TRBV14 with TRBJ2-5; unclear D gene. V was cut by 3 bases and J by 1 base, with 12 bases left in between. This CDR3 is 15 amino acids long. CDR1 is SGHDN and CDR2 is FVKESK in the germline V gene. CDR3 nucleotides: TGTGCCAGCAGCCAGAGTGTGTCGGGCCAAGAGACCCAGTACTTC. The encoded protein is CASSQSVSGQETQYF.

V usage is TRBV19 and J usage is TRBJ2-1; TRBD2 matches 10 bases. This CDR3 region has 15 residues. V shed 7 bases and J 0 bases; nucleotides not matched to a gene: 3. Germline CDR1 reads LNHDA; CDR2 reads SQIVND (reference sequence). CDR3 sequence: CASNPSGSSYNEQFF. CDR3 DNA sequence: TGTGCCAGTAACCCTAGCGGGAGCTCCTACAATGAGCAGTTCTTC.

Worth noting for this clone: The junction departs from the called germline gene at one end, perhaps through a read error. The genes are TRBV7-7 and TRBJ2-7; D is unclear. CDR1 and CDR2 (germline): SSHAT, FNYEAQ (reference sequence). There are 13 residues in the CDR3. CDR3 bases: TGTGCTAGCAGCCCAGGTACGAGCCGCGAGCAGTACTTC. The encoded protein is CASSPGTSREQYF.

This clone occurred once. V gene TRBV18 combines with J gene TRBJ1-2; maybe TRBD1 (6 bases). Germline V gives CDR1 KGHSH, CDR2 LQKENI. V lost 3 bases to trimming and J lost 0 bases, with 11 bases between them. CDR3 length: 15 amino acids. The CDR3 nucleotides read TGTGCCAGCTCACCGTCGAGGACAGCTAACTATGGCTACACCTTC. Its protein is CASSPSRTANYGYTF.

This rearrangement joins TRBV9 to TRBJ1-1, with TRBD1 identical over 7 bases. CDR3 length: 14 amino acids. Germline assignment: CDR1 SGDLS and CDR2 YYNGEE. V lost 1 base to trimming and J lost 7 bases; unmatched junction nucleotides: 7. The CDR3 loop reads CASSVSSGDSEAFF. The CDR3, as DNA: TGTGCCAGCAGCGTAAGCTCCGGGGACAGTGAAGCTTTCTTT.

The genes are TRBV7-9 and TRBJ1-2; D gene uncertain. CDR1 and CDR2 (germline): SEHNR, FQNEAQ (reference sequence). The germline V and J ends were trimmed by 5 bases and 7 bases, with 11 bases remaining between them. The CDR3 is 12 residues long. CDR3 in DNA: TGTGCCAGCAGCCTAAGGGAGACTGGCTACACCTTC. This gives the protein CASSLRETGYTF.

J is TRBJ2-7 and V is TRBV4-2, with 11 bases that match TRBD2. Germline V gene data show CDR1 as LGHNA and CDR2 as YNFKEQ. The CDR3 runs to 18 residues. J gave up 0 bases and V 0 bases, and 7 bases lay outside the gene matches. DNA of the CDR3: TGTGCCAGCAGCCAAGAGTTAGCGGGAGGGCCTTTCTCCTACGAGCAGTACTTC. Protein sequence: CASSQELAGGPFSYEQYF.

The table lists this clone with a count of one. V is TRBV27 and J is TRBJ2-1; 9 bases are shared with TRBD2. CDR3 size: 17 residues. CDR1 is MNHEY, CDR2 SMNVEV, per germline (reference sequence). Trimming cost V 5 bases and J 5 bases; bases outside gene matches: 13. The CDR3 DNA is TGTGCCAGCAGTCGACCCCAGCGGGAGGCTTTTCACAATGAGCAGTTCTTC. Its translation is CASSRPQREAFHNEQFF.

The chain recombines TRBV7-8 with TRBJ2-3; 14 bases match TRBD2. Germline V gene sequence: CDR1 SGHVS, CDR2 FQNEAQ. CDR3 size: 18 residues. V shed 6 bases, J shed 4 bases, and the junction held 12 bases outside the gene matches. In nucleotides, the CDR3 is TGTGCCAGCAGTACCACCGACGGGGGACTAGCGGGGGCAGATACGCAGTATTTT. This translates into CASSTTDGGLAGADTQYF.